This T cell receptor (beta chain) was sequenced in a study of T cells in Graves' hyperthyroidism and ophthalmopathy. Regarding the study as a whole: In blood, most of the thyroid clonotypes expanded above 0.001 were also present.

Those with hyperthyroidism were 18 to 65 years old, newly diagnosed, and ill for under 2 months. The germline CDR1 and CDR2 sequences are MGHRA and YSYEKL. The CDR3 sequence is 17 residues long. Germline trimming cut 1 base from V and 3 bases from J; bases unmatched to any gene: 9. On this clonotype itself: Its specificity is not known.

TCR beta CDR3 sequences were amplified from RNA transcripts. With the HTBI primer set, the TCR CDR3 went through a first round of RT-PCR. MiXCR was run by TCRdb on the multiplex PCR reads, yielding one entry per CDR3 protein. The data contain 550,000 to 600,000 distinct CDR3 sequences, approximately 15% of them singletons. What was sequenced was blood. This sequence was found in a woman aged 18 to 35 with Graves' hyperthyroidism. The gene calls are TRBV4-1 and TRBJ2-7, with 10 nucleotides matching TRBD2. For the CDR3, the DNA is TGCGCCAGCAGCCAAGGAGGGAGACTAGCGGGCTTCTACGAGCAGTACTTC. It is translated as CASSQGGRLAGFYEQYF.